Listed here are 8 T cell receptor beta chains from one sample, sequenced in a study of vaccination and CD4 T cells after COVID-19. Treatment here: approximately 9-day PBMC culture with coronavirus spike peptide pools or control peptides (ViraFEST assay). Their cognate antigens are unknown. The study sequenced cultured CD4+ T cell DNA using the Oncomine TCR Beta short-read assay. TCRdb called the PCR reads again in MiXCR, with one record for every CDR3 protein. The sample comprises 20,000 to 30,000 distinct CDR3 sequences, approximately 39% of which are singletons, and more than 6% rests with the top ten. The specimen was CD4+ T cells from blood, cultured in vitro. These receptors were obtained from a human donor who had recovered from COVID-19.

This clonotype was seen a handful of times. V is TRBV19 and J is TRBJ2-2; D gene unclear. The germline V gene has CDR1 LNHDA and CDR2 SQIVND (reference sequence). CDR3 length equals 15 residues. The V and J ends lost 4 bases and 1 base respectively, with 10 bases between them. The CDR3 sequence: CASSTPRENTGELFF. Written as DNA, the CDR3 is TGTGCCAGTAGTACTCCTCGCGAGAACACCGGGGAGCTGTTTTTT.

This clonotype showed up just a few times. The rearrangement uses TRBV20-1 and TRBJ1-6, with 9 bases fitting TRBD1. Germline CDR1 reads DFQATT; CDR2 reads SNEGSKA (reference sequence). The CDR3 consists of 14 residues. J lost 4 bases, V lost 3 bases, and 1 base had no gene match. The CDR3 sequence: CSASGTGYNSPLHF. DNA of the CDR3: TGCAGTGCTAGCGGGACAGGGTATAATTCACCCCTCCACTTT.

The CDR3 here is CSARDLAALGTDTQYF. CDR3 nucleotides: TGCAGTGCTAGAGATTTGGCGGCTCTTGGCACAGATACGCAGTATTTT. The V gene is TRBV20-1, the J gene TRBJ2-3; D not certain. Germline V CDR1 and CDR2: DFQATT, SNEGSKA (reference sequence). The V gene lost 0 bases and the J gene lost 1 base, with 14 bases spanning the gap. There are 16 residues in the CDR3.

This clonotype was seen only once. The rearrangement uses TRBV19 and TRBJ2-1, with TRBD1 identical over 7 bases. The germline V gene has CDR1 LNHDA and CDR2 SQIVND (reference sequence). With 3 bases clipped from V and 5 bases from J, the junction kept 4 bases outside the gene matches. The CDR3 consists of 14 residues. The chain's CDR3 is CASSIDTGDNEQFF. The CDR3 DNA reads as TGTGCCAGTAGTATTGATACAGGGGACAATGAGCAGTTCTTC. Combining the CDR3 with reference TRBV19 and TRBJ2-1 gives the whole variable domain DGGITQSPKYLFRKEGQNVTLSCEQNLNHDAMYWYRQDPGQGLRLIYYSQIVNDFQKGDIAEGYSVSREKKESFPLTVTSAQKNPTAFYLCASSIDTGDNEQFFGPGTRLTVL.

The rearrangement uses TRBV19 and TRBJ1-6; D gene uncertain. The length of the CDR3 is 14 residues. Trimming left V 4 bases short and J 7 bases short, with 11 bases between. The germline V gene encodes CDR1 LNHDA and CDR2 SQIVND (reference sequence). The CDR3 DNA reads TGTGCCAGTAGTAATTGGAGTGGGAATTCACCCCTCCACTTT. This codes for CASSNWSGNSPLHF.

The chain couples TRBV15 to TRBJ2-7, with 7 bases that match TRBD1. The germline V gene encodes CDR1 LNHNV and CDR2 YYDKDF (reference sequence). The CDR3 runs to 15 residues. With 0 bases clipped from V and 3 bases from J, the junction kept 5 bases outside the gene matches. The CDR3 nucleotides read TGTGCCACCAGCAGAGAGATAACAGGGGACTACGAGCAGTACTTC. Protein sequence: CATSREITGDYEQYF.

The chain joins TRBV11-1 to TRBJ1-1, with 7 bases fitting TRBD1. The CDR3 has 12 amino acids. Per the germline V gene, CDR1 is SGHAT and CDR2 is FQDESV (reference sequence). Germline trimming cut 3 bases from V and 7 bases from J; bases unmatched to any gene: 2. CDR3: CASSLGQIEAFF. The DNA for the CDR3 is TGTGCCAGCAGCTTGGGACAGATTGAAGCTTTCTTT. Together with reference TRBV11-1 and TRBJ1-1, the CDR3 gives the full variable domain: EAEVAQSPRYKITEKSQAVAFWCDPISGHATLYWYRQILGQGPELLVQFQDESVVDDSQLPKDRFSAERLKGVDSTLKIQPAELGDSAMYLCASSLGQIEAFFGQGTRLTVV.

This rearrangement joins TRBV2 to TRBJ1-1, with D possibly being TRBD1 (6 bases). This CDR3 region has 14 residues. Trimming left V 7 bases short and J 4 bases short, with 16 bases between. The germline gives CDR1 SNHLY, CDR2 FYNNEI. In DNA form, the CDR3 reads TGTGCCAGCACGGTACTGGGGGGGGCCACTGAAGCTTTCTTT. It encodes CASTVLGGATEAFF.